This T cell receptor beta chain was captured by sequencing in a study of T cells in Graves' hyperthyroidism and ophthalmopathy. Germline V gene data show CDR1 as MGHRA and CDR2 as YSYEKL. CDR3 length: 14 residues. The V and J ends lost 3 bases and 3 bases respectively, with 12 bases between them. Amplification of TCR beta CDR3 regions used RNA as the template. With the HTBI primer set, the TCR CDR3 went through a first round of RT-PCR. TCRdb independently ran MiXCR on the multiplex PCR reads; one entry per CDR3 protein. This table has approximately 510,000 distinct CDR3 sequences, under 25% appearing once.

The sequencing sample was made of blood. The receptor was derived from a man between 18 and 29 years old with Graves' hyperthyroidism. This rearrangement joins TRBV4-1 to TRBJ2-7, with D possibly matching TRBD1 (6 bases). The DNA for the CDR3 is TGCGCCAGCAGCCAGGGACAAGGGGACTACGAGCAGTACTTC. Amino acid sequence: CASSQGQGDYEQYF.